This T cell receptor (beta chain) stems from a study of regulatory T cells in long-lasting Graves disease. This clonotype appeared a few times. Through Arm-PCR of CDR3 regions and iRepertoire HTBI primers, TCR beta libraries were built. TCRdb itself ran the multiplex PCR reads through MiXCR, one entry per CDR3 protein. The data hold about 540,000 distinct CDR3 sequences, with around an eighth observed a single time. The sample's time point: newly diagnosed GD, antithyroid drugs for less than 3 months. PBMCs provided the RNA from which the TCR library was made. Germline V gene data show CDR1 as MNHNS and CDR2 as SASEGT. The CDR3 runs 12 residues. V was clipped by 6 bases and J by 4 bases, with 7 bases between them. These data also formed part of another study, on T cells in Graves' hyperthyroidism and ophthalmopathy.

This chain joins TRBV6-1 and TRBJ2-1; D not resolved. The specimen was peripheral blood mononuclear cells (PBMCs), collected at new diagnosis, from a patient treated with antithyroid drugs. The source is a man aged 25-40 years with Graves disease. The DNA for the CDR3 is TGTGCCAGCAGCAGGAATTACAATGAGCAGTTCTTC. It translates to CASSRNYNEQFF.